The sequence of this T cell receptor beta chain was determined in a study of T cell repertoires in aging, cancer and after chemotherapy. Study at large: Clear clonal overlap appeared across healthy donor samples taken over several months to years. The full dataset contained 7 million to 9.5 million TCR reads. The study, taken as a whole, reports: Compared with age-matched healthy donors, untreated hematological or solid cancer patients showed higher blood TCR clonality.

As concerns this clonotype: Its antigen remains unidentified. This could be a read error, since a much larger clone is one nucleotide away.

A mixed TRB-A/B primer pool amplified rearranged TRB by multiplex touch-down PCR. TCRdb recomputed calls from the multiplex PCR reads with MiXCR, one row per CDR3 protein. The sample shows around 10,000 distinct CDR3 sequences, about 31% of them seen only once. TCR beta rearrangements were amplified from peripheral blood genomic DNA. The CDR3 contains 14 residues. The germline V gene encodes CDR1 GTSNPN and CDR2 SVGIG (reference sequence). V shed 3 bases and J shed 7 bases, with 13 bases lying between them. The sequencing input was blood. J is TRBJ1-6 and V is TRBV30, with TRBD1 as a possible D gene (5 bases). The sequence came from a human donor in good health. The donor label of this sample is uncertain. The DNA for the CDR3 is TGTGCCTGGAGCGAGGGGCTGGGCAATTCACCCCTCCACTTT. Translation gives CAWSEGLGNSPLHF.